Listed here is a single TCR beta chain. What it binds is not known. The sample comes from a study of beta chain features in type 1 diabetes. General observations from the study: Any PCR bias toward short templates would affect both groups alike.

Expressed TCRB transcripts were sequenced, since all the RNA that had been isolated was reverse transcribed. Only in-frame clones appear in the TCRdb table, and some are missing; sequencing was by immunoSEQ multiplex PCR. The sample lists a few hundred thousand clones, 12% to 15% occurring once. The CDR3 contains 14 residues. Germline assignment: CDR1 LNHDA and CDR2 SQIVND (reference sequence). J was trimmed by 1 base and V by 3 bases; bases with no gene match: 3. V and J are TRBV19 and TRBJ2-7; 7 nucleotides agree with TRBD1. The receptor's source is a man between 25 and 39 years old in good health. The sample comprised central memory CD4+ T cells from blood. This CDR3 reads CASSMNRGSYEQYV. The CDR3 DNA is TGTGCCAGTAGTATGAACAGGGGATCCTACGAGCAGTACGTC.